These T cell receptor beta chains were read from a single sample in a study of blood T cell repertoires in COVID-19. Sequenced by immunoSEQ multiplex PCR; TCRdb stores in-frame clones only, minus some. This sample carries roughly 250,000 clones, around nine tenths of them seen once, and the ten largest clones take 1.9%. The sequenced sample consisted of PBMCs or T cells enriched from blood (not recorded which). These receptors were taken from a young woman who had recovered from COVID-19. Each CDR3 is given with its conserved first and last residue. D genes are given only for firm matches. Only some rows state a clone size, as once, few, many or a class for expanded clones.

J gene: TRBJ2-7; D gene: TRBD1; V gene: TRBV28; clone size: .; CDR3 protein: CASSSTGENSYEQYF; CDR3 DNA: TGTGCCAGCAGCTCAACAGGGGAGAACTCCTACGAGCAGTACTTC
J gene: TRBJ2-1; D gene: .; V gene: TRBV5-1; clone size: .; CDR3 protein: CASSLYGIVSYNEQFF; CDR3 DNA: TGCGCCAGCAGCTTGTACGGGATCGTTTCCTACAATGAGCAGTTCTTC
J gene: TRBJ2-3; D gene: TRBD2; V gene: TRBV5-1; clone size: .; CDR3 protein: CASSFRGTSGPSTDTQYF; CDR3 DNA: TGCGCCAGCAGCTTCCGTGGGACTAGCGGGCCCAGCACAGATACGCAGTATTTT
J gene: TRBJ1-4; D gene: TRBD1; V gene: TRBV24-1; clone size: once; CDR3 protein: CATSDPGQGNEKLFF; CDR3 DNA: TGTGCCACCAGTGATCCCGGACAGGGTAATGAAAAACTGTTTTTT
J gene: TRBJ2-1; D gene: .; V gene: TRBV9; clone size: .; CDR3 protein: CASSGGEGAYNEQFF; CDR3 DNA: TGTGCCAGCAGCGGTGGGGAGGGGGCCTACAATGAGCAGTTCTTC
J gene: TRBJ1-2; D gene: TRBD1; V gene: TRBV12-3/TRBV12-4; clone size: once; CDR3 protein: CASSWYRGYGYTF; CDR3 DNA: TGTGCCAGCAGTTGGTACAGGGGCTATGGCTACACCTTC
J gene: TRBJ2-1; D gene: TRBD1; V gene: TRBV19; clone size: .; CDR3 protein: CASSRRTGRPQYNEQFF; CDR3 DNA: TGTGCCAGTAGTCGACGGACAGGACGACCACAATACAATGAGCAGTTCTTC
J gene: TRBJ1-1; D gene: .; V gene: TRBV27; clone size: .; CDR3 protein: CASSLSRGTEAFF; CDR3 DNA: TGTGCCAGCAGTTTATCTAGGGGAACTGAAGCTTTCTTT
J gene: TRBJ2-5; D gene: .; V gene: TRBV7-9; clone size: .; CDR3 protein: CASSLAQGRETQYF; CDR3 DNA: TGTGCCAGCAGCTTAGCGCAGGGCAGAGAGACCCAGTACTTC
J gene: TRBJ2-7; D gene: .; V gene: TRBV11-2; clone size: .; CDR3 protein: CASTKSAGLKSSYEQYF; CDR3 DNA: TGTGCCAGCACTAAAAGCGCCGGTTTGAAGAGCTCCTACGAGCAGTACTTC
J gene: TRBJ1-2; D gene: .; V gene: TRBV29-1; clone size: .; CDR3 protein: CSVLSRNYGYTF; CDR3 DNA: TGCAGCGTTTTGAGCCGGAACTATGGCTACACCTTC
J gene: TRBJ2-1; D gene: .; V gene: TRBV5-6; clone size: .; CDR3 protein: CASSPGGYNEQFF; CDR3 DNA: TGTGCCAGCAGCCCCGGCGGCTACAATGAGCAGTTCTTC
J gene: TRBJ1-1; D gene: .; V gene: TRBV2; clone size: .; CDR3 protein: CASSLQNTEAFF; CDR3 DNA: TGTGCCAGCTCGTTACAGAACACTGAAGCTTTCTTT
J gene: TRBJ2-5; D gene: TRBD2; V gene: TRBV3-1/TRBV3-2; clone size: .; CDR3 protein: CASSLDMTLAGGRGTQYF; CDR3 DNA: TGTGCCAGCAGCCTCGATATGACTCTAGCGGGAGGCCGGGGGACCCAGTACTTC
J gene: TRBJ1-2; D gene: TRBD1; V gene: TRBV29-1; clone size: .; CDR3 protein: CSVVDRGGGYGYTF; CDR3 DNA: TGCAGCGTTGTTGACAGGGGCGGAGGATATGGCTACACCTTC
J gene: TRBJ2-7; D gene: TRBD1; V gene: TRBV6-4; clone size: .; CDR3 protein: CASSDGRGRPYEQYF; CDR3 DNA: TGTGCCAGCAGTGACGGCAGGGGGCGCCCCTACGAGCAGTACTTC
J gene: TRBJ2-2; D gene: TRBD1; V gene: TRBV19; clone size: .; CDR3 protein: CASSILIGQADTGELFF; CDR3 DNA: TGTGCCAGTAGTATACTGATAGGACAGGCAGACACCGGGGAGCTGTTTTTT
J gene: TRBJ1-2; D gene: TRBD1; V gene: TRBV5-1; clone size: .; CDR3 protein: CASSLGGTGNGYGYTF; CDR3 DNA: TGCGCCAGCAGCTTGGGAGGGACAGGTAACGGCTATGGCTACACCTTC
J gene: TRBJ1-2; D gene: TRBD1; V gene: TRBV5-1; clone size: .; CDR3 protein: CASSLEGDRRFSDGYTF; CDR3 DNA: TGCGCCAGCAGCTTGGAGGGGGACAGACGATTCTCTGATGGCTACACCTTC
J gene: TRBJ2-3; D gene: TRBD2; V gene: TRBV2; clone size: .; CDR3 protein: CASNKAGGLADTQYF; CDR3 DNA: TGTGCCAGCAATAAAGCGGGAGGGCTAGCAGATACGCAGTATTTT
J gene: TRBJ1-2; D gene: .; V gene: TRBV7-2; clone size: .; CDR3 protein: CASSLAESYGYTF; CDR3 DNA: TGTGCCAGCAGCTTAGCGGAGAGTTATGGCTACACCTTC
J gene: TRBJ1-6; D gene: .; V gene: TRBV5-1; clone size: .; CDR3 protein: CASSFREDSPLHF; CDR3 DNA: TGCGCCAGCAGTTTCCGGGAAGACTCACCCCTCCACTTT
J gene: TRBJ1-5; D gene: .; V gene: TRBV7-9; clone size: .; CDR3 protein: CASSLFSGADQPQHF; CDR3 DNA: TGTGCCAGCAGCTTGTTCTCAGGGGCTGATCAGCCCCAGCATTTT
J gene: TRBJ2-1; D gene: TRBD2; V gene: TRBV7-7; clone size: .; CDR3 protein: CASSPDGLLAGGRYNEQFF; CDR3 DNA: TGTGCTAGCAGCCCCGATGGGTTGCTAGCGGGAGGGAGATACAATGAGCAGTTCTTC
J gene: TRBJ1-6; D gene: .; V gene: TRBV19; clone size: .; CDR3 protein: CASSIWQGESPLHF; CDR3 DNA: TGTGCCAGTAGTATATGGCAGGGCGAATCACCCCTCCACTTT
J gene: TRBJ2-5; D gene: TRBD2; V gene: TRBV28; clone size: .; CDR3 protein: CASSSLAGGQETQYF; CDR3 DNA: TGTGCCAGCAGTTCCTTAGCGGGAGGGCAAGAGACCCAGTACTTC
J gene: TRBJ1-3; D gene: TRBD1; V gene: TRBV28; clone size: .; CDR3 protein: CASSTRTGGNTIYF; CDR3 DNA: TGTGCCAGCAGTACGCGGACAGGAGGAAACACCATATATTTT
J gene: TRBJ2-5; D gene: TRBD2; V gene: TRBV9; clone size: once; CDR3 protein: CASSVRSGALETQYF; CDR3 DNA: TGTGCCAGCAGCGTGAGAAGCGGGGCTTTAGAGACCCAGTACTTC
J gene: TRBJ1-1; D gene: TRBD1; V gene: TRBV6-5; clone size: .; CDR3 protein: CASRPDRGLGTEAFF; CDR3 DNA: TGTGCCAGCAGGCCGGACAGGGGCTTGGGCACTGAAGCTTTCTTT
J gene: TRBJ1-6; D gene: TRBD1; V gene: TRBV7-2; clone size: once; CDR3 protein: CASSQTGALFSSYNSPLHF; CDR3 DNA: TGTGCCAGCAGCCAGACAGGGGCTCTCTTCAGCTCCTATAATTCACCCCTCCACTTT
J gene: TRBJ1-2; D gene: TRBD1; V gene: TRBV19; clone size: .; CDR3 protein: CASSVHNLRGQGYTF; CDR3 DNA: TGTGCCAGTAGTGTTCACAATCTGAGGGGGCAAGGCTACACCTTC
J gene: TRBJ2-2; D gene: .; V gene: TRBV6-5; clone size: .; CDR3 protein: CASSYYLNTGELFF; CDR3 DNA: TGTGCCAGCAGTTACTACTTGAACACCGGGGAGCTGTTTTTT
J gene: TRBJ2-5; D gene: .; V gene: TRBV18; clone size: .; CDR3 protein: CASSPVWEARVQETQYF; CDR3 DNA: TGTGCCAGCTCACCAGTATGGGAGGCCAGGGTCCAAGAGACCCAGTACTTC
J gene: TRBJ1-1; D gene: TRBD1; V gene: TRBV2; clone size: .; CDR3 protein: CASRVHRGEAFF; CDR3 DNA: TGTGCCAGCAGGGTCCACAGGGGTGAAGCTTTCTTT
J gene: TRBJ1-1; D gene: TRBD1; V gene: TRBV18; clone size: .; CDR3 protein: CASSSRTGGTEAFF; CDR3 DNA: TGTGCCAGCTCATCAAGGACAGGGGGCACTGAAGCTTTCTTT
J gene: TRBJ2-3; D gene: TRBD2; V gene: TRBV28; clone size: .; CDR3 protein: CASKTSGVTDTQYF; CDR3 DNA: TGTGCCAGCAAGACTAGCGGGGTCACAGATACGCAGTATTTT
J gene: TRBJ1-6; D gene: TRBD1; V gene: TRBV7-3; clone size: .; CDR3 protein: CASSMGQGNSPLHF; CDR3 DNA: TGTGCCAGCAGCATGGGACAGGGTAATTCACCCCTCCACTTT
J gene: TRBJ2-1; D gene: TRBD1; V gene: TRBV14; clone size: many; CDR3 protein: CASSPRRQGEQFF; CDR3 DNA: TGTGCCAGCAGCCCGAGACGACAGGGGGAGCAGTTCTTC
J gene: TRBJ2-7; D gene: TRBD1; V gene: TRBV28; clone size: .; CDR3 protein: CASSLTGWTYEQYF; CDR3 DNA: TGTGCCAGCAGTTTGACAGGGTGGACCTACGAGCAGTACTTC
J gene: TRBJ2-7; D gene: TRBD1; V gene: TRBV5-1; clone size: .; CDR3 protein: CASSSGTGAYEQYF; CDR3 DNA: TGCGCCAGCAGCTCCGGGACAGGAGCCTACGAGCAGTACTTC
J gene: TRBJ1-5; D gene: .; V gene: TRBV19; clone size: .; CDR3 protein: CASSTQPHQPQHF; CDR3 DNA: TGTGCCAGTAGCACACAGCCTCATCAGCCCCAGCATTTT
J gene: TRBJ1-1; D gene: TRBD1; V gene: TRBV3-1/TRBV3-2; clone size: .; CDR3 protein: CASSQTLDRDAAFF; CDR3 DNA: TGTGCCAGCAGCCAAACATTGGACAGGGATGCAGCTTTCTTT
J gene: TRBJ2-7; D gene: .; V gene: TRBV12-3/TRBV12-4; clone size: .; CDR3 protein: CASSLGHYEQYF; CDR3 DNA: TGTGCCAGCAGCCTCGGACACTACGAGCAGTACTTC